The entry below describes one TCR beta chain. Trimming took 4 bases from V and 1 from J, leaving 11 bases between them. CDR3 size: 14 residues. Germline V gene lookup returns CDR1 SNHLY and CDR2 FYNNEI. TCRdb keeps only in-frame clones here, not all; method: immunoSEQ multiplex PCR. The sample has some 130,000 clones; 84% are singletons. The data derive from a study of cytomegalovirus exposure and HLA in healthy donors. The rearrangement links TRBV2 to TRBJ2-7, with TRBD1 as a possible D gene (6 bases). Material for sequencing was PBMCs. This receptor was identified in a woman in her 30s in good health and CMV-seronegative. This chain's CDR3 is CASSVRGSSYEQYF. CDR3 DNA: TGTGCCAGCAGTGTGAGGGGGTCTTCCTACGAGCAGTACTTC.